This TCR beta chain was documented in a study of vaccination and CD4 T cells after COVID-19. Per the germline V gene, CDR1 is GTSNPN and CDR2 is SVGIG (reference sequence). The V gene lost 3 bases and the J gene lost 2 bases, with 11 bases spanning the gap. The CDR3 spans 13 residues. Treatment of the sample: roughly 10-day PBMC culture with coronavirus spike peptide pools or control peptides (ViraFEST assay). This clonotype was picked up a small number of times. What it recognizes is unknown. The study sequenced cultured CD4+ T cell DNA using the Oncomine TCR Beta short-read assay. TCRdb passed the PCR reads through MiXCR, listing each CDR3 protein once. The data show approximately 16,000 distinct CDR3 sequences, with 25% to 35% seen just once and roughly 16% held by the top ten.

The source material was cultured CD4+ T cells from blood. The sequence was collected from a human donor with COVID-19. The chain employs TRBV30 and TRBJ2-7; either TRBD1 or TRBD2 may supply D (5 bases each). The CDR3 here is CAWSQTGPYEQYF. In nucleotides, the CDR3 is TGTGCCTGGAGCCAAACGGGGCCCTACGAGCAGTACTTC. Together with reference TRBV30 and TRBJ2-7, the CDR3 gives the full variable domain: SQTIHQWPATLVQPVGSPLSLECTVEGTSNPNLYWYRQAAGRGLQLLFYSVGIGQISSEVPQNLSASRPQDRQFILSSKKLLLSDSGFYLCAWSQTGPYEQYFGPGTRLTVT.